This record concerns one TCR beta chain sequence. Its binding antigen is unknown. To determine HCMV serostatus, a commercial ELISA kit was used to detect HCMV-specific IgG in serum. Ficoll density gradient centrifugation was used to isolate peripheral blood mononuclear cells from blood. The data derive from a study of T cells expressing NK-cell markers (dated by TCRdb to 2020 to 2021). For context, the study as a whole: In sorted CD3+CD56+NKG2C+, CD3+CD56+NKG2C- and CD3+CD56-NKG2C+ T-cell subsets from eight or nine donors, TCR beta-chain repertoires were profiled. The study sequenced eight donors, all healthy volunteers chosen at random: three men and five women. Sequencing of the libraries produced 2 x 150 bp reads on Illumina HiSeq 2000/2500, MiSeq or NextSeq. Seven of the eight sequenced donors were HCMV-seropositive and one was HCMV-seronegative. Overall study results and their limits: In more than five donors, the dominant CD3+CD56+NKG2C+ clonotypes were found to rank among the top 10 CD8+ clonotypes and to make up about 1.0-7.5% of CD8+ T cells. Those dominant clonotypes were again the most abundant among CD3+CD56-NKG2C+ cells in several donors, at about 28.3-65%. Whether the expanded NKG2C-expressing T cell clones were specific for HCMV antigens was left unclear.

Sequencing relied on an Illumina HiSeq 2000. TCR beta cDNA libraries were made by 5'RACE template switching that added a universal primer site and unique molecular identifiers. Synthesis of cDNA was primed from the TCR beta constant segment and was followed by two consecutive PCR amplification steps. Per the original workflow: MIGEC was used to demultiplex reads and group reads by UMI, and MiTCR was used to assemble and quantify clonotypes. To remove erroneous sequences, TCR cDNA sequences were retained only when supported by two or more reads. The tcR package was used for downstream repertoire analysis, with clonotypes matched between fractions based on CDR3 nucleotide sequence plus V segment. VDJmatch was used to annotate antigen specificity against VDJdb, with one amino acid substitution allowed in CDR3. After the reads were reprocessed by TCRdb, one entry was made per CDR3 protein sequence, with no DNA. The V and J calls were determined by TCRdb, not by the authors. The data table for this sample lists about 410,000 distinct CDR3 sequences. The biggest ten clones account for around 10% of the sample.

CDR1 and CDR2, looked up from the germline V gene, are MGHRA and YSYEKL. The CDR3 runs 17 residues from the cysteine to the phenylalanine. No DNA has been recorded. The chain is made from TRBV4-1 and TRBJ2-1; TCRdb outputs TRBD2, but without DNA this stays unchecked. The receptor was isolated from a woman in her forties or fifties in good health. Donor details come from another sample of the same person, matched by shared clones. Input material: blood T cells: a sorted CD56 or NKG2C T cell subset, CD4+ or CD8+ T cells, or bulk PBMC T cells (not recorded which). Here the CDR3 is given as CASSHMDGTSSYNEQFF.